This paragraph reports one T cell receptor (beta chain). The antigen remains undetermined. The sample comes from a study of T cells after posttransplantation cyclophosphamide. Overall study findings and caveats: Later post-transplant blood repertoires were often dominated by donor CD8+ memory clones. Tissue-infiltrating T cells from skin or gut overlapped little with blood T cells.

V was pared by 6 bases and J by 3 bases, with 3 bases of the junction left unmatched. This CDR3 is built from 13 residues. Per germline, CDR1 MNHEY and CDR2 SMNVEV (reference sequence). TCRdb's table, derived via immunoSEQ multiplex PCR, lists solely in-frame clones and lacks some. The data show tens of thousands of clones, nearly 99% seen once. Cells defined as naive were viable CD3+CD4+ or CD3+CD8+ and CCR7+CD45RA+CD45RO-CD95-CD27+CD28+. On the day of bone marrow donation, the related graft donor provided peripheral blood. This TCR derives from a man aged 35 to 55 in good health, CMV-negative, and a related stem cell transplant donor. This chain connects TRBV27 to TRBJ1-2, with 8 bases fitting TRBD1. The material sequenced was naive CD4+ T cells sorted from PBMCs. In nucleotides, the CDR3 is TGTGCCAGCAGACAGGACAGGGACTATGGCTACACCTTC. Encoded protein: CASRQDRDYGYTF.